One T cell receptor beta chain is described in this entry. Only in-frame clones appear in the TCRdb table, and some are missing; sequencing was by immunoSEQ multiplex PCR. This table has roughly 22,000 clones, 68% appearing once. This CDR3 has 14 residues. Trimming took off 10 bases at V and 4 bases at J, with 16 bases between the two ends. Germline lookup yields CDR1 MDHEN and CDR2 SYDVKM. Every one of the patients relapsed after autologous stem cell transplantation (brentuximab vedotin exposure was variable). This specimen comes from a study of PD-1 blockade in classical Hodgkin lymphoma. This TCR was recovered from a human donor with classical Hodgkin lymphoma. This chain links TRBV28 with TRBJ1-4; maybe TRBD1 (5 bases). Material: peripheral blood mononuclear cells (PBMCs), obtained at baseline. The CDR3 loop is CATTPGGGNEKLFF. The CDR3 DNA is TGTGCCACGACCCCGGGGGGAGGTAATGAAAAACTGTTTTTT.